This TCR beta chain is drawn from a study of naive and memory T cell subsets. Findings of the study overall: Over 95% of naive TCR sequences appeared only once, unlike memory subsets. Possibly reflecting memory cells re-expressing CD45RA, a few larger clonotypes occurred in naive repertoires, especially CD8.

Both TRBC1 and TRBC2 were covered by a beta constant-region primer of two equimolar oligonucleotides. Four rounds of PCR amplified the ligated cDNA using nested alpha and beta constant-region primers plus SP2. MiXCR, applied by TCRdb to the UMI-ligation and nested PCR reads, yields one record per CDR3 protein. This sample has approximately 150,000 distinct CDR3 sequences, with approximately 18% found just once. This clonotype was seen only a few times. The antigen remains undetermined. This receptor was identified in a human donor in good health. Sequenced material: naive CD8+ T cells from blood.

The DNA of the CDR3 is TGTGCCAGCAGCATTTTAGGGGGGGCAGAAACTGAAGCTTTCTTT. Translating it yields CASSILGGAETEAFF. The V and J genes are TRBV28 and TRBJ1-1, with D perhaps matching TRBD1 (6 bases). Germline CDR1 is MDHEN and CDR2 is SYDVKM. The ends were cut back, 6 bases at V and 5 bases at J, with 19 bases in the middle. CDR3 length equals 15 residues.